This T cell receptor beta chain was observed in a study of shared T cell receptors in the human thymus. TCRdb's copy holds only in-frame clones and misses some; the assay was immunoSEQ multiplex PCR. The sample consists of fewer than 700,000 clones, over 75% of them appearing once. Trimming cost V 4 bases and J 1 base, with 15 bases left between them. The CDR3 sequence is 16 residues long. Germline V CDR1 and CDR2: SGHDN, FVKESK. These data were also reused for a study on human thymus T cells. From that report: Thymic samples were excised during corrective heart operations. Usage of V and J genes appeared biased in thymic and blood repertoires. Highly overlapping thymic repertoires among unrelated individuals were reported in related research.

This TCR came from a boy less than two years old with a congenital heart defect. The rearrangement links TRBV14 to TRBJ2-3; possible D gene TRBD2, 5 bases. The specimen sequenced was thymocytes. The CDR3 spells CASSPPRATRTDTQYF. The DNA for the CDR3 is TGTGCCAGCAGCCCCCCGCGGGCGACCCGCACAGATACGCAGTATTTT.